This TCR beta chain stems from a study of T cell responses to AZD1222 COVID-19 vaccine. Study results and limitations: Baseline serostatus was positive in only five to seven AZD1222 recipients. Rises in breadth and depth of Spike-specific TCRs came after two AZD1222 doses. White British people made up most donors, females outnumbered males, and clonal diversity was possibly underestimated.

A note on this clone: Antigen: not known.

Using immunoSEQ multiplex PCR, the repertoire was profiled, and TCRdb retains in-frame clones only, with some absent. The sample shows tens of thousands of clones, 81% of them seen only once. The length of the CDR3 is 15 residues. V lost 1 base and J 1 base, leaving 7 bases between the germline ends. Germline V gene sequence: CDR1 SGHDN, CDR2 FVKESK. The clonotype was recovered from an adult who received the AZD1222 COVID-19 vaccine. The sample here was peripheral blood, taken 28 days after the second AZD1222 dose. The chain has TRBV14 and TRBJ2-2; the D gene is possibly TRBD1 (5 bases). DNA of the CDR3: TGTGCCAGCAGCCAAGTTCAGGGGAACACCGGGGAGCTGTTTTTT. It is translated as CASSQVQGNTGELFF.